Listed below are T cell receptor beta chains from one sample, sequenced in a study of beta chain features in type 1 diabetes. The protocol was immunoSEQ multiplex PCR, while the TCRdb copy is restricted to in-frame clones and leaves out a portion. The repertoire holds approximately 250,000 clones, with 9% to 10% as singletons. What was sequenced was naive CD4+ T cells from blood. These receptors were taken from a woman between 18 and 30 years old in good health. Both conserved end residues are trimmed from each CDR3. Each record gives: V gene, D gene, J gene, CDR3 protein. D genes are given only for firm matches.

>TRBV30|NA|TRBJ1-1
ASQPGGPF
>TRBV7-3|TRBD1|TRBJ2-5
ASSSKTGRGRETQY
>TRBV5-1|NA|TRBJ2-1
ASSLGTAQYNEQF
>TRBV14|NA|TRBJ1-5
ASSRNLDSSASNQPQH
>TRBV5-6|NA|TRBJ1-6
ASSLPGRNSPLH
>TRBV6-6|NA|TRBJ2-1
ASSYSGGTKVPQQF
>TRBV6-5|NA|TRBJ1-5
ASSEGLFREPQH
>TRBV5-1|TRBD1|TRBJ1-1
ASSRGQGLDEAF
>TRBV7-3|TRBD1|TRBJ2-1
ASSPIGTDTGTGFNLQQF
>TRBV13|NA|TRBJ2-7
ASRPTGGPYEQY
>TRBV5-1|NA|TRBJ2-2
ASSLVALNTGELF
>TRBV5-1|TRBD2|TRBJ2-5
ASSLSAAGGPETQY
>TRBV28|NA|TRBJ2-3
ASSFIALETTDTQY
>TRBV4-1|TRBD2|TRBJ2-1
ASSQGGRASGFRNEQF
>TRBV19|NA|TRBJ2-2
ASSPPFVRRAGELF
>TRBV5-8|NA|TRBJ1-1
ASSFTSRDTEAF
>TRBV5-4|NA|TRBJ2-7
ASSLARGYEQY
>TRBV9|TRBD2|TRBJ2-5
ASRRSSGSQETQY
>TRBV5-4|NA|TRBJ2-5
ASSLKGEETQY
>TRBV29-1|TRBD1|TRBJ1-1
SVDAKGQGEAF
>TRBV5-1|TRBD2|TRBJ2-5
ASSNSGKETQY
>TRBV6-1|NA|TRBJ2-1
ASGGVRYNEQF
>TRBV6-5|NA|TRBJ1-2
ASSYGPEAYGYT
>TRBV11-2|NA|TRBJ2-6
ASSVIPSGANVLT
>TRBV19|NA|TRBJ1-2
ASNGYGYT
>TRBV5-1|NA|TRBJ1-1
ASSPPGLARRETEAF
>TRBV23-1|TRBD1|TRBJ1-2
ASSHRPCDREELDYGYT
>TRBV2|TRBD1|TRBJ1-6
ASSPTGGDNSPLH
>TRBV28|TRBD1|TRBJ1-5
ASSDRDRGQPQH
>TRBV19|TRBD1|TRBJ2-7
ASTPTGEAAREQY